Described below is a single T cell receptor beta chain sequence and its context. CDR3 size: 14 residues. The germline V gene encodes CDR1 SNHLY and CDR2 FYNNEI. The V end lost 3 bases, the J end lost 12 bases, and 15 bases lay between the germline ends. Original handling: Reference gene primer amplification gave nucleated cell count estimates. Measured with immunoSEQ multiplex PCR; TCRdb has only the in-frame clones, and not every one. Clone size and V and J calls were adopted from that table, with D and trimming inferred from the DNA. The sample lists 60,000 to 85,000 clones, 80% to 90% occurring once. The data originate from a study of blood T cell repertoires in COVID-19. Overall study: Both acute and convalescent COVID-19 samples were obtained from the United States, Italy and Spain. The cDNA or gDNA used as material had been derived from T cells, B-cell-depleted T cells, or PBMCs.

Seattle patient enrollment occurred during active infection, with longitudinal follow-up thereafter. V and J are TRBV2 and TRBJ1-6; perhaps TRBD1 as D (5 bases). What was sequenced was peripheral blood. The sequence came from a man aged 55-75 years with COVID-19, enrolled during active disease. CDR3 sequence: CASSDPGASGPLHF. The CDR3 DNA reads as TGTGCCAGCAGTGACCCTGGGGCCTCGGGACCCCTCCACTTT.